What follows are 28 T cell receptor beta chains derived from one specimen sequenced in a study of blood T cell repertoires in COVID-19. Clones were sequenced by immunoSEQ multiplex PCR, and TCRdb holds only the in-frame ones, with some missing. Found here are 130,000 or so clones, around 84% of them singletons; the top ten hold around 8.5%. What was sequenced was peripheral blood. The receptors stem from a woman aged 55-70 years with acute or convalescent COVID-19.

This clone showed up just a few times. This rearrangement joins TRBV10-1 to TRBJ2-7; 8 bases align to TRBD1. The CDR3 runs 16 residues. Unmatched junction bases numbered 10, after V lost 1 base and J lost 5 bases. CDR1 is WNHNN and CDR2 is SYGVQD in the germline V gene (reference sequence). CDR3 in amino acids: CASSELGQASVHEQYF. CDR3 coding DNA: TGCGCCAGCAGTGAGTTGGGACAGGCGTCGGTCCACGAGCAGTACTTC.

The gene calls are TRBV24-1 and TRBJ1-2; D uncertain. V was shortened by 3 bases and J by 3 bases, with 10 bases between the two germline ends. CDR1 is KGHDR, CDR2 SFDVKD, per germline. This CDR3 contains 14 residues. CDR3 protein: CATSDRVSHYGYTF. CDR3 in DNA: TGTGCCACCAGTGATCGGGTGTCCCACTATGGCTACACCTTC.

The chain carries TRBV6-5 and TRBJ2-1; 13 bases fit TRBD2. This CDR3 spans 15 amino acids. Germline values: CDR1 MNHEY, CDR2 SVGAGI. V was pared by 10 bases and J by 9 bases, with 12 bases of the junction left unmatched. The DNA of the CDR3 is TGTGCCACCCTGAAACTAGCGGGGGGGCGAGGTGAGCAGTTCTTC. This sequence encodes CATLKLAGGRGEQFF.

This chain joins TRBV5-1 and TRBJ1-2; D is unresolved. This CDR3 is 13 amino acids long. The ends were cut back, 0 bases at V and 2 bases at J, with 5 bases in the middle. Germline V gene lookup returns CDR1 SGHRS and CDR2 YFSETQ. In nucleotides, the CDR3 is TGCGCCAGCAGCTTGGACGAGAACTATGGCTACACCTTC. This codes for CASSLDENYGYTF. The complete variable domain, with remaining parts taken from reference TRBV5-1 and TRBJ1-2, reads KAGVTQTPRYLIKTRGQQVTLSCSPISGHRSVSWYQQTPGQGLQFLFEYFSETQRNKGNFPGRFSGRQFSNSRSEMNVSTLELGDSALYLCASSLDENYGYTFGSGTRLTVV.

This chain joins TRBV7-6 and TRBJ1-1; D possibly corresponds to TRBD1 (5 bases). Per the germline V gene, CDR1 is SGHVS and CDR2 is FNYEAQ. Trimming stripped 5 bases from V and 0 bases from J, with 22 bases between. This CDR3 region has 18 residues. The CDR3 is CASSPRGVGGIMNTEAFF. The DNA of the CDR3 is TGTGCCAGCAGCCCTAGAGGGGTTGGGGGGATCATGAACACTGAAGCTTTCTTT.

In DNA, the CDR3 is TGTGCCAGCCCCCCCGCCGCGGGCACAGAGATGTATAGCAATCAGCCCCAGCATTTT. This sequence encodes CASPPAAGTEMYSNQPQHF. V and J are TRBV9 and TRBJ1-5; unclear D gene. Trimming took 7 bases from V and 0 from J, leaving 26 bases between them. The CDR3 length is 19 residues. Germline V lookup: CDR1 SGDLS, CDR2 YYNGEE.

This clone was seen a single time. This rearrangement joins TRBV7-9 to TRBJ1-6, with a weak D call TRBD1 (5 bases). The CDR3 totals 15 residues. Germline lookup yields CDR1 SEHNR and CDR2 FQNEAQ (reference sequence). The ends were cut back, 5 bases at V and 0 bases at J, with 8 bases in the middle. The CDR3 region is CASSRQSSYNSPLHF. The DNA of the CDR3 is TGTGCCAGCAGCCGACAGAGCTCCTATAATTCACCCCTCCACTTT. Looking up the rest from reference TRBV7-9 and TRBJ1-6 gives the full variable domain: DTGVSQNPRHKITKRGQNVTFRCDPISEHNRLYWYRQTLGQGPEFLTYFQNEAQLEKSRLLSDRFSAERPKGSFSTLEIQRTEQGDSAMYLCASSRQSSYNSPLHFGNGTRLTVT.

This rearrangement joins TRBV7-2 to TRBJ1-6; TRBD1 matches 8 bases. The trim removed 4 bases at V and 7 bases at J, leaving 3 bases unmatched. CDR3 size: 14 residues. In germline, CDR1 is SGHTA, CDR2 FQGNSA. The CDR3 region is CASSSRQGNSPLHF. The CDR3 region has the DNA TGTGCCAGCAGCTCACGACAGGGGAATTCACCCCTCCACTTT.

The chain couples TRBV5-6 to TRBJ1-2; maybe TRBD1 (5 bases). The V gene lost 7 bases and the J gene lost 3 bases, with 10 bases spanning the gap. There are 12 residues in the CDR3. The V gene's germline CDR1 is SGHDT and CDR2 YYEEEE. The CDR3 nucleotides read TGTGCCAGCGGATTAGGGGACTATGGCTACACCTTC. Protein product: CASGLGDYGYTF.

This clone has ten or more counts. The V and J genes are TRBV6-5 and TRBJ1-2, with a tentative D call TRBD1 (5 bases). Looked up from germline, CDR1 is MNHEY and CDR2 is SVGAGI. V was shortened by 2 bases and J by 4 bases, with 17 bases between the two germline ends. This CDR3 has 16 residues. As DNA, the CDR3 is TGTGCCAGCAGTTACCGAGGCTTTGACAGCTTCTATGGCTACACCTTC. Amino acid sequence: CASSYRGFDSFYGYTF.

V and J are TRBV11-2 and TRBJ2-3, with D perhaps matching TRBD2 (6 bases). Germline lookup yields CDR1 SGHAT and CDR2 FQNNGV. This CDR3 has 16 residues. Trimming shortened V by 0 bases and J by 4 bases, and 14 bases separated the two germline ends. The CDR3 DNA sequence: TGTGCCAGCAGCTTAGATGGGGTCGGGGGTGCAGATACGCAGTATTTT. Translated, it gives CASSLDGVGGADTQYF.

The chain is built from TRBV9 and TRBJ1-1; the match to TRBD1 covers 8 bases. Germline CDR1 SGDLS, CDR2 YYNGEE. The CDR3 contains 16 residues. V trimming: 0 bases; J trimming: 1 base; junction bases outside the gene matches: 5. In nucleotides, the CDR3 is TGTGCCAGCAGCGTAGCCAGGGGGCAAGGGAACACTGAAGCTTTCTTT. As protein: CASSVARGQGNTEAFF.

In this sample, this clone turned up a few times. The J gene is TRBJ1-1, the V gene TRBV7-9; 7 nucleotides line up with TRBD1. The CDR3 extends over 14 amino acids. Trimming removed 5 bases from V and 1 base from J; junction bases left unmatched: 4. Germline V gives CDR1 SEHNR, CDR2 FQNEAQ (reference sequence). Here the CDR3 DNA reads TGTGCCAGCAGCCTAGGACAGGCGAACACTGAAGCTTTCTTT. This gives the protein CASSLGQANTEAFF.

This sequence joins TRBV5-1 and TRBJ1-1; D remains unclear. CDR1 and CDR2 from the germline V gene are SGHRS and YFSETQ. CDR3 length: 13 residues. Deletions cut 7 bases from V and 0 bases from J, with 10 bases between. In DNA, the CDR3 is TGCGCCAGCGTGGGAGAGTTGAACACTGAAGCTTTCTTT. Protein: CASVGELNTEAFF.

This clone was observed a few times. The rearrangement links TRBV25-1 to TRBJ2-1, with D unresolved. This CDR3 has 14 residues. Trimming cost V 8 bases and J 5 bases, with 16 bases left between them. CDR1 and CDR2 (germline): MGHDK, SYGVNS. The CDR3 DNA reads TGTGCCAGCGGTCCTACGGGTCGCGACAATGAGCAGTTCTTC. This encodes CASGPTGRDNEQFF. Based on the CDR3 plus reference TRBV25-1 and TRBJ2-1, the full variable domain is EADIYQTPRYLVIGTGKKITLECSQTMGHDKMYWYQQDPGMELHLIHYSYGVNSTEKGDLSSESTVSRIRTEHFPLTLESARPSHTSQYLCASGPTGRDNEQFFGPGTRLTVL.

This clone was counted once. This rearrangement joins TRBV14 to TRBJ1-1; D remains ambiguous. Trimming took off 5 bases at V and 2 bases at J, with 9 bases between the two ends. The CDR3 has 13 amino acids. Looked up from germline, CDR1 is SGHDN and CDR2 is FVKESK. DNA for the CDR3: TGTGCCAGCAGCAAAGGGCTCAACACTGAAGCTTTCTTT. It specifies CASSKGLNTEAFF.

V gene TRBV28 combines with J gene TRBJ1-2; 7 nucleotides match TRBD1. The germline CDR1 and CDR2 sequences are MDHEN and SYDVKM. The ends lost 5 bases at V and 4 bases at J; junction bases unmatched: 10. This CDR3 is 15 amino acids long. The CDR3 coding sequence is TGTGCCAGCAGTACCCAGGACAGGTTCTTCTATGGCTACACCTTC. Its protein product is CASSTQDRFFYGYTF.

This CDR3 is CASSLGGGADEQYF. The DNA for the CDR3 is TGTGCCAGCAGCTTAGGTGGGGGGGCTGACGAGCAGTACTTC. The gene calls are TRBV5-5 and TRBJ2-7; D perhaps matches TRBD2 (7 bases). CDR3 length: 14 amino acids. Deletions cut 2 bases from V and 5 bases from J, with 14 bases between. Germline V gives CDR1 SGHKS, CDR2 YYEKEE (reference sequence). Using reference TRBV5-5 and TRBJ2-7 for the parts outside the CDR3, the full variable domain is DAGVTQSPTHLIKTRGQQVTLRCSPISGHKSVSWYQQVLGQGPQFIFQYYEKEERGRGNFPDRFSARQFPNYSSELNVNALLLGDSALYLCASSLGGGADEQYFGPGTRLTVT.

The chain recombines TRBV6-5 with TRBJ1-5, with D maybe TRBD1 (6 bases). The germline gives CDR1 MNHEY, CDR2 SVGAGI. With 6 bases removed from V and 11 bases from J, the gap between germline ends came to 17 bases. The CDR3 is 13 residues long. CDR3 DNA sequence: TGTGCCAGCAGGACACAGGGTCAGACGACCCAGCATTTT. Translation gives CASRTQGQTTQHF.

The rearrangement uses TRBV5-4 and TRBJ2-3, with TRBD1 matching 8 bases. The CDR3 is 17 residues long. CDR1 is SGHNT, CDR2 YYREEE, per germline (reference sequence). Germline trimming cut 2 bases from V and 0 bases from J; bases unmatched to any gene: 8. The CDR3 spells CASSFPRGPASTDTQYF. CDR3 DNA sequence: TGTGCCAGCAGCTTCCCCAGGGGGCCTGCTAGCACAGATACGCAGTATTTT.

This clone was recorded once. This rearrangement joins TRBV12-5 to TRBJ2-2, with 9 bases fitting TRBD1. Germline lookup yields CDR1 LGHNT and CDR2 FRNRAP. Trimming removed 6 bases from V and 8 bases from J; junction bases left unmatched: 10. CDR3 length: 15 residues. The CDR3 sequence is CASGPPGQGGGELFF. The CDR3 region has the DNA TGTGCTAGTGGCCCTCCGGGACAGGGCGGAGGGGAGCTGTTTTTT.

This clone occurred many times. The chain is built from TRBV28 and TRBJ2-5; TRBD2 might be the D (5 bases). Germline lookup yields CDR1 MDHEN and CDR2 SYDVKM. V lost 4 bases and J 5 bases, leaving 17 bases between the germline ends. The CDR3 spans 15 residues. For the CDR3, the DNA is TGTGCCAGCAGTTACGTTAGACTATCCCGGGAGACCCAGTACTTC. The encoded protein is CASSYVRLSRETQYF.

The chain has TRBV11-1 and TRBJ2-3; TRBD2 matches 8 bases. In germline, CDR1 is SGHAT, CDR2 FQDESV (reference sequence). Trimming at V came to 5 bases and at J to 0 bases, leaving 4 bases not matched to a gene. This CDR3 comprises 15 residues. CDR3 sequence (DNA): TGTGCCAGCAGCCGGGAGGGAGGTAGCACAGATACGCAGTATTTT. This encodes CASSREGGSTDTQYF. Complete variable domain (other parts from reference TRBV11-1 and TRBJ2-3): EAEVAQSPRYKITEKSQAVAFWCDPISGHATLYWYRQILGQGPELLVQFQDESVVDDSQLPKDRFSAERLKGVDSTLKIQPAELGDSAMYLCASSREGGSTDTQYFGPGTRLTVL.

The chain links TRBV28 to TRBJ1-2; TRBD1 aligns across 9 bases. J lost 8 bases, V lost 3 bases, and 10 bases had no gene match. This CDR3 spans 15 amino acids. Germline V lookup: CDR1 MDHEN, CDR2 SYDVKM. CDR3 amino acids: CASSFSTGGLKGYTF. The CDR3 coding sequence is TGTGCCAGCAGTTTTTCTACAGGGGGCCTCAAAGGCTACACCTTC.

V is TRBV20-1 and J is TRBJ1-3, with D possibly matching TRBD1 (5 bases). Per germline, CDR1 DFQATT and CDR2 SNEGSKA (reference sequence). The CDR3 has 13 residues. Trimming took off 3 bases at V and 8 bases at J, with 14 bases between the two ends. CDR3 loop: CSASTRVTDTIYF. The CDR3, as DNA: TGCAGTGCTAGTACCAGGGTGACGGACACCATATATTTT.

The genes are TRBV11-2 and TRBJ2-7; the match to TRBD1 covers 8 bases. This CDR3 spans 14 amino acids. Per the germline V gene, CDR1 is SGHAT and CDR2 is FQNNGV. Losses at the gene ends were 1 base for V and 2 bases for J; bases not matched to a gene: 1. CDR3 protein: CASSLGTGPYEQYF. The CDR3 DNA follows: TGTGCCAGCAGCTTAGGGACAGGGCCCTACGAGCAGTACTTC. The full variable domain, with the rest looked up from reference TRBV11-2 and TRBJ2-7, is EAGVAQSPRYKIIEKRQSVAFWCNPISGHATLYWYQQILGQGPKLLIQFQNNGVVDDSQLPKDRFSAERLKGVDSTLKIQPAKLEDSAVYLCASSLGTGPYEQYFGPGTRLTVT.

The CDR3 sequence is CATQDRGPYEQYF. The CDR3 bases are TGTGCCACCCAGGACAGGGGACCCTACGAGCAGTACTTC. The chain is built from TRBV25-1 and TRBJ2-7; 9 positions match TRBD1. V was clipped by 10 bases and J by 2 bases; unmatched bases: 6. CDR3 length: 13 amino acids. CDR1 and CDR2 (germline): MGHDK, SYGVNS.

DNA of the CDR3: TGTGCCAGCAGTCGTGACAGGGCTGACCCTGAAGCTTTCTTT. It yields the protein CASSRDRADPEAFF. V and J are TRBV5-4 and TRBJ1-1, with 7 bases that match TRBD1. Trimming took 5 bases from V and 6 from J; bases not matched to a gene: 10. The CDR3 has 14 amino acids. Germline V gene sequence: CDR1 SGHNT, CDR2 YYREEE (reference sequence).